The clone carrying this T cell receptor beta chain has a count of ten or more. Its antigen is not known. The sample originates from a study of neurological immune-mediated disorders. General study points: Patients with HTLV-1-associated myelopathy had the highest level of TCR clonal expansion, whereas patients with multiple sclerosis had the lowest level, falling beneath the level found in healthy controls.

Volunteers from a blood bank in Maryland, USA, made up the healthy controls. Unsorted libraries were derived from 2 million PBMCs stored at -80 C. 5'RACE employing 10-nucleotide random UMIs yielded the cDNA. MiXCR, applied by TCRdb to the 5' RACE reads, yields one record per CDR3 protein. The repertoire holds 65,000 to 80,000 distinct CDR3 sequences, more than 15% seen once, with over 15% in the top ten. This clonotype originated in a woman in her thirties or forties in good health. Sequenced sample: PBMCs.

CDR3 protein: CASSHGLGEQFF. The CDR3 DNA sequence: TGCGCCAGCAGCCATGGGTTGGGGGAGCAGTTCTTC. V gene TRBV4-3 combines with J gene TRBJ2-1; D is uncertain. From germline, CDR1 is LGHNA and CDR2 YSLEER. The CDR3 is 12 amino acids. Trimming shortened V by 3 bases and J by 10 bases, and 10 bases separated the two germline ends.